This T cell receptor beta chain is from a study of naive and memory T cell subsets. An equimolar mix of two oligonucleotides served as the beta constant-region primer for TRBC1 and TRBC2. TCRdb processed the UMI-ligation and nested PCR reads anew with MiXCR; each CDR3 protein has one entry. The sample lists tens of thousands of distinct CDR3 sequences; about an eighth were seen once. The V gene's germline CDR1 is SGHAT and CDR2 FQNNGV. V lost 5 bases and J lost 3, with 20 bases in between. The length of the CDR3 is 17 residues. Sequenced: central memory CD4+ T cells from blood. V gene TRBV11-2 combines with J gene TRBJ1-3, with D possibly TRBD1 on 5 matching bases. This TCR came from a human donor in good health. In DNA, the CDR3 is TGTGCCAGCAGCCCCCGGGGGACCGGGTCTCATGGAAACACCATATATTTT. This sequence encodes CASSPRGTGSHGNTIYF.